One sample yielded the 22 T cell receptor beta chains listed below, sequenced in a study of T cell changes during pregnancy in multiple sclerosis. This table comes from immunoSEQ multiplex PCR, and its TCRdb copy is limited to in-frame clones, with some not included. Counted here are about 94,000 clones, roughly 94% occurring once; the ten biggest clones make up about 0.78%. Sample: peripheral blood, taken in the third trimester of pregnancy. The receptors originated from a female donor with multiple sclerosis, enrolled in a pregnancy study.

The J gene is TRBJ2-7, the V gene TRBV6-7, with 7 bases fitting TRBD2. TRBV6-7 is an open reading frame whose function is uncertain. CDR3 length: 15 amino acids. V was pared by 0 bases and J by 6 bases, with 8 bases of the junction left unmatched. CDR3 loop: CASSYSNGRACEQYF. As DNA, the CDR3 is TGTGCCAGCAGTTACTCGAATGGGAGGGCCTGCGAGCAGTACTTC.

This sequence joins TRBV18 and TRBJ1-2; D might be TRBD1 (5 bases). Germline V gene sequence: CDR1 KGHSH, CDR2 LQKENI. Trimming shortened V by 3 bases and J by 7 bases, and 15 bases separated the two germline ends. The CDR3 is 14 residues long. The CDR3 sequence: CASSPFEAGFGYTF. DNA for the CDR3: TGTGCCAGCTCACCCTTTGAGGCAGGGTTTGGCTACACCTTC.

V usage is TRBV19 and J usage is TRBJ1-2; the D is unclear. Germline V gives CDR1 LNHDA, CDR2 SQIVND (reference sequence). The CDR3 runs 13 residues. V shed 6 bases and J shed 4 bases, with 12 bases lying between them. The CDR3: CASSEARLYGYTF. CDR3 bases: TGTGCCAGTAGCGAGGCACGCCTCTATGGCTACACCTTC. The full variable domain, in which reference TRBV19 and TRBJ1-2 provide the parts outside the CDR3, is DGGITQSPKYLFRKEGQNVTLSCEQNLNHDAMYWYRQDPGQGLRLIYYSQIVNDFQKGDIAEGYSVSREKKESFPLTVTSAQKNPTAFYLCASSEARLYGYTFGSGTRLTVV.

The chain carries TRBV11-2 and TRBJ2-7; 16 nucleotides line up with TRBD2. CDR3 length equals 19 residues. The J segment lost 1 base and the V segment lost 3 bases, leaving 9 bases of the junction unmatched. Germline CDR1 reads SGHAT; CDR2 reads FQNNGV. The CDR3 reads CASSLGLAGGPGSSYEQYF. The DNA of the CDR3 is TGTGCCAGCAGCTTGGGACTAGCGGGAGGGCCGGGGAGTTCCTACGAGCAGTACTTC.

The chain employs TRBV19 and TRBJ2-2; 14 bases match TRBD2. Germline V gene sequence: CDR1 LNHDA, CDR2 SQIVND (reference sequence). The CDR3 sequence is 18 residues long. V lost 6 bases, J lost 5 bases, and 11 bases stayed unmatched. The CDR3 here is CASSATGTSGSRTGELFF. Written as DNA, the CDR3 is TGTGCCAGTAGCGCTACCGGGACTAGCGGGAGCCGAACCGGGGAGCTGTTTTTT. The full variable domain, completed using reference TRBV19 and TRBJ2-2, is DGGITQSPKYLFRKEGQNVTLSCEQNLNHDAMYWYRQDPGQGLRLIYYSQIVNDFQKGDIAEGYSVSREKKESFPLTVTSAQKNPTAFYLCASSATGTSGSRTGELFFGEGSRLTVL.

The gene calls are TRBV7-9 and TRBJ1-3, with a possible D match to TRBD1 (5 bases). Germline CDR1 reads SEHNR; CDR2 reads FQNEAQ (reference sequence). V dropped 9 bases and J dropped 0 bases, with 12 bases sitting between them. CDR3 length: 14 amino acids. The CDR3 reads CASTPDNSGNTIYF. CDR3 bases: TGTGCCAGTACCCCGGACAACTCTGGAAACACCATATATTTT. The full variable domain, in which reference TRBV7-9 and TRBJ1-3 provide the parts outside the CDR3, is DTGVSQNPRHKITKRGQNVTFRCDPISEHNRLYWYRQTLGQGPEFLTYFQNEAQLEKSRLLSDRFSAERPKGSFSTLEIQRTEQGDSAMYLCASTPDNSGNTIYFGEGSWLTVV.

J is TRBJ2-7 and V is TRBV19, with 8 bases identical to TRBD1. Trimming took 3 bases from V and 0 from J; bases not matched to a gene: 4. Looked up from germline, CDR1 is LNHDA and CDR2 is SQIVND (reference sequence). The CDR3 has 15 amino acids. The CDR3 DNA follows: TGTGCCAGTAGTATTACAGGGGGGAGCTCCTACGAGCAGTACTTC. It specifies CASSITGGSSYEQYF.

CDR3 nucleotides: TGTGCCAGCAGCTCACCTAAGAGCAAACAGGGAGCGCAGTACGAGCAGTACTTC. Translation: CASSSPKSKQGAQYEQYF. The chain employs TRBV7-9 and TRBJ2-7; D perhaps matches TRBD1 (6 bases). V lost 4 bases to trimming and J lost 4 bases, with 26 bases between them. The CDR3 totals 18 residues. Germline CDR1 is SEHNR and CDR2 is FQNEAQ (reference sequence).

The J gene is TRBJ2-5, the V gene TRBV10-2, with 9 nucleotides matching TRBD2. Germline CDR1 is WSHSY and CDR2 is SAAADI. V gave up 4 bases and J gave up 4 bases; unmatched junction bases: 4. This CDR3 is built from 14 residues. For the CDR3, the DNA is TGCGCCAGCAGTGTCATACTAGCGGGAGAGACCCAGTACTTC. It yields the protein CASSVILAGETQYF.

The chain carries TRBV9 and TRBJ1-1, with a possible D match to TRBD1 (5 bases). This CDR3 is built from 14 residues. Germline V gene lookup returns CDR1 SGDLS and CDR2 YYNGEE. V lost 4 bases and J lost 1, with 11 bases in between. The DNA of the CDR3 is TGTGCCAGCAGCCCAAGGGACTCGAACACTGAAGCTTTCTTT. Translating it yields CASSPRDSNTEAFF.

The chain combines TRBV7-9 with TRBJ2-7; 10 positions match TRBD1. Germline-derived CDR1 and CDR2 are SEHNR and FQNEAQ (reference sequence). The CDR3 is 15 residues long. J gave up 3 bases and V 5 bases, and 7 bases lay outside the gene matches. The CDR3, as DNA: TGTGCCAGCAGCGAGACAGGGGGCAGGCGCTACGAGCAGTACTTC. As protein: CASSETGGRRYEQYF. Using reference TRBV7-9 and TRBJ2-7 for the parts outside the CDR3, the full variable domain is DTGVSQNPRHKITKRGQNVTFRCDPISEHNRLYWYRQTLGQGPEFLTYFQNEAQLEKSRLLSDRFSAERPKGSFSTLEIQRTEQGDSAMYLCASSETGGRRYEQYFGPGTRLTVT.

The V and J genes are TRBV5-6 and TRBJ1-1; no firm D call. The length of the CDR3 is 14 residues. V lost 3 bases, J lost 5 bases, and 14 bases lay in between. Looked up from germline, CDR1 is SGHDT and CDR2 is YYEEEE. CDR3 DNA: TGTGCCAGCAGCTATCTAAACCGGGGAACTGAAGCTTTCTTT. Protein: CASSYLNRGTEAFF.

J is TRBJ2-3 and V is TRBV27, with D uncertain. The V gene lost 2 bases and the J gene lost 0 bases, with 9 bases spanning the gap. This CDR3 has 15 residues. The germline V gene encodes CDR1 MNHEY and CDR2 SMNVEV (reference sequence). The CDR3: CASSLSMSSTDTQYF. The CDR3 region has the DNA TGTGCCAGCAGTTTAAGTATGAGTAGCACAGATACGCAGTATTTT.

The chain employs TRBV4-2 and TRBJ1-5, with TRBD1 identical over 10 bases. Germline CDR1 reads LGHNA; CDR2 reads YNFKEQ. Germline trimming cut 4 bases from V and 4 bases from J; bases unmatched to any gene: 4. This CDR3 is built from 15 residues. The CDR3 loop is CASSPPGQGNQPQHF. The CDR3 DNA reads TGTGCCAGCAGCCCTCCGGGACAGGGGAATCAGCCCCAGCATTTT.

This clone was picked up one time. The CDR3 DNA sequence: TGTGCCAGCAGCTCGATTTACGGCGGGCAGGACACTGAAGCTTTCTTT. It yields the protein CASSSIYGGQDTEAFF. This chain links TRBV28 with TRBJ1-1; D gene uncertain. CDR3 length: 16 amino acids. Germline loops: CDR1 MDHEN, CDR2 SYDVKM. V lost 6 bases, J lost 3 bases, and 20 bases lay in between. The full variable domain, its missing parts supplied by reference TRBV28 and TRBJ1-1, is DVKVTQSSRYLVKRTGEKVFLECVQDMDHENMFWYRQDPGLGLRLIYFSYDVKMKEKGDIPEGYSVSREKKERFSLILESASTNQTSMYLCASSSIYGGQDTEAFFGQGTRLTVV.

Concerning this clone itself: A read error may explain this, as a much larger clone is one base away. J is TRBJ2-1 and V is TRBV6-5, with 8 bases identical to TRBD2. V was pared by 6 bases and J by 0 bases, with 4 bases of the junction left unmatched. This CDR3 is 15 amino acids long. Germline loops: CDR1 MNHEY, CDR2 SVGAGI. The CDR3 reads CASSRTSGSYNEQFF. CDR3 nucleotides: TGTGCCAGCAGCCGAACTAGCGGCTCCTACAATGAGCAGTTCTTC.

CDR3 protein: CASSPGHLTTEAFF. In DNA form, the CDR3 reads TGTGCCAGCAGTCCAGGACACCTTACCACTGAAGCTTTCTTT. V usage is TRBV28 and J usage is TRBJ1-1; maybe TRBD1 (5 bases). The germline V and J ends were trimmed by 5 bases and 4 bases, with 14 bases remaining between them. The germline gives CDR1 MDHEN, CDR2 SYDVKM. The CDR3 runs to 14 residues.

The V and J genes are TRBV7-2 and TRBJ2-7; TRBD1 aligns across 7 bases. The length of the CDR3 is 15 residues. The germline V gene has CDR1 SGHTA and CDR2 FQGNSA. The trim removed 2 bases at V and 2 bases at J, leaving 6 bases unmatched. Written as DNA, the CDR3 is TGTGCCAGCAGCTTATTAAGGGGGCCTCCCTACGAGCAGTACTTC. Translating it yields CASSLLRGPPYEQYF.

This clone was detected only once. This chain links TRBV7-9 with TRBJ2-7; TRBD2 is a possible D gene (6 bases). The V gene lost 5 bases and the J gene lost 2 bases, with 19 bases spanning the gap. This CDR3 spans 16 amino acids. Germline-derived CDR1 and CDR2 are SEHNR and FQNEAQ (reference sequence). The chain's CDR3 is CASSPIRGSAPYEQYF. As DNA, the CDR3 is TGTGCCAGCAGCCCAATACGGGGGTCGGCACCCTACGAGCAGTACTTC.

The chain carries TRBV7-2 and TRBJ2-3, with D possibly TRBD2 on 6 matching bases. The CDR3 spans 15 residues. The germline V gene has CDR1 SGHTA and CDR2 FQGNSA. The V end was cut by 1 base, the J end by 3 bases, with 11 bases between. DNA of the CDR3: TGTGCCAGCAGCTTAGTCAGCGGGCTGACAGATACGCAGTATTTT. Its protein is CASSLVSGLTDTQYF.

The chain joins TRBV19 to TRBJ1-5; no reliable D call. The germline V and J ends were trimmed by 6 bases and 4 bases, with 10 bases remaining between them. This CDR3 spans 13 amino acids. Per germline, CDR1 LNHDA and CDR2 SQIVND (reference sequence). CDR3 DNA sequence: TGTGCCAGTAGGATTAGGGAGAATCAGCCCCAGCATTTT. It translates to CASRIRENQPQHF. Full variable domain (outside the CDR3, taken from reference TRBV19 and TRBJ1-5): DGGITQSPKYLFRKEGQNVTLSCEQNLNHDAMYWYRQDPGQGLRLIYYSQIVNDFQKGDIAEGYSVSREKKESFPLTVTSAQKNPTAFYLCASRIRENQPQHFGDGTRLSIL.

This clone was observed a few times. V is TRBV7-6 and J is TRBJ2-7; 9 bases are a match to TRBD2. J was trimmed by 6 bases and V by 2 bases; bases with no gene match: 8. The V gene's germline CDR1 is SGHVS and CDR2 FNYEAQ. The CDR3 spans 15 residues. The CDR3 DNA follows: TGTGCCAGCAGCTTATACGCGGGAGGGCCCTCCGAGCAGTACTTC. This sequence encodes CASSLYAGGPSEQYF. The full variable domain, its missing parts supplied by reference TRBV7-6 and TRBJ2-7, is GAGVSQSPRYKVTKRGQDVALRCDPISGHVSLYWYRQALGQGPEFLTYFNYEAQQDKSGLPNDRFSAERPEGSISTLTIQRTEQRDSAMYRCASSLYAGGPSEQYFGPGTRLTVT.